Shown below are 27 T cell receptor beta chains from a single sample sequenced in a study of T cells in women clearing cervical HPV infection. Repertoires were generated with immunoSEQ multiplex PCR, while TCRdb's copy carries only in-frame clones and drops some. The table gives under 45,000 clones; the top ten clones make up roughly 1.4% of it. The sequencing input was blood buffy coat. These TCRs come from a woman between 18 and 75 years old with a cervical HPV16 infection that either progressed to CIN3+ or cleared (not recorded which).

On this clone itself: The missing CDR3 end, 3 residues past where the read stops, is filled in from the germline J gene. The chain couples TRBV7-9 to TRBJ1-4, with D perhaps TRBD1 (6 bases). Germline assignment: CDR1 SEHNR and CDR2 FQNEAQ (reference sequence). There are 13 residues in the CDR3. Trimming shortened V by 5 bases and J by 8 bases, and 12 bases separated the two germline ends. CDR3 bases read: TGTGCCAGCAGCCCCAGGGGAGGGGAAAAA. Its translation: CASSPRGGEK. The full CDR3 is CASSPRGGEKLFF.

Of note for this clone: The read ends 3 residues before the CDR3 terminus; that terminus is restored from the germline J gene. V is TRBV18 and J is TRBJ1-2, with D perhaps matching TRBD1 (5 bases). In germline, CDR1 is KGHSH, CDR2 LQKENI. CDR3 length: 17 residues. This CDR3 reads CASSPRTSRSAAIGYTF. The sequenced part of the CDR3 DNA is TGTGCCAGCTCACCCCGGACAAGTCGGTCGGCAGCAATCGGC.

A word on this clone: From the germline J gene comes the end of the CDR3, since the read stops 3 residues before it. V gene TRBV5-1 combines with J gene TRBJ2-3; D gene unclear. The CDR3 length is 13 residues. Germline loops: CDR1 SGHRS, CDR2 YFSETQ. Trimming stripped 0 bases from V and 6 bases from J, with 8 bases between. CDR3 bases read: TGCGCCAGCAGCTTGGGACTTGGGGATACG. It encodes CASSLGLGDT. The CDR3 in its entirety is CASSLGLGDTQYF.

Concerning this clone: The read stops 3 residues short of the end of the CDR3; the missing end is completed from the germline J gene. V is TRBV29-1 and J is TRBJ2-5; D is perhaps TRBD1 (5 bases). CDR1 is SQVTM, CDR2 ANQGSEA, per germline. The CDR3 consists of 13 residues. V was clipped by 8 bases and J by 5 bases, with 18 bases between them. The covered CDR3 bases are TGCAGCACTGAAGAAGGGGTGGGGGAGACC. This translates into CSTEEGVGET. The complete CDR3 protein is CSTEEGVGETQYF.

On this clone itself: With the read ending 3 residues before the CDR3 end, the germline J gene is used to fill in that end. The V call is TRBV19, the J call TRBJ1-1; TRBD1 aligns across 10 bases. The CDR3 is made up of 15 amino acids. Germline assignment: CDR1 LNHDA and CDR2 SQIVND (reference sequence). CDR3 in amino acids: CASSRTGQGLGVAFF. CDR3 DNA (partial): TGTGCCAGTAGTAGGACGGGACAGGGGCTCGGTGTG.

Turning to this clone: The read terminates 3 residues before the CDR3 end, so the remaining end is supplied by the germline J gene. The identical CDR3 is also encoded by other nucleotide sequences in the sample. The chain employs TRBV5-6 and TRBJ2-3; D is possibly TRBD2 (6 bases). Germline CDR1 is SGHDT and CDR2 is YYEEEE. The CDR3 is 13 residues long. CDR3 DNA, as far as it was read: TGTGCCAGCAGCTTGCGGACGGGGGAGACG. It codes for CASSLRTGET. The full CDR3 is CASSLRTGETQYF.

As regards this clone: The CDR3 extends 3 residues past the end of the read, so its final part is completed from the germline J gene. The V and J genes are TRBV5-5 and TRBJ2-1, with 9 bases fitting TRBD2. From germline, CDR1 is SGHKS and CDR2 YYEKEE (reference sequence). The trim removed 4 bases at V and 9 bases at J, leaving 8 bases unmatched. This CDR3 region has 14 residues. The covered CDR3 bases are TGTGCCAGCAGCCCCTCGGGACTAGCATTTGAG. As protein: CASSPSGLAFE. The whole CDR3 region reads CASSPSGLAFEQFF.

For this clone: The read ends 3 residues early relative to the CDR3; the germline J gene fills the gap. The chain links TRBV5-8 to TRBJ2-7, with D possibly TRBD2 on 5 matching bases. Per the germline V gene, CDR1 is SGHTS and CDR2 is YDEGEE. The CDR3 extends over 11 amino acids. The V end was cut by 7 bases, the J end by 3 bases, with 8 bases between. CDR3 sequence reads: CASEAVYEQYF. Incomplete CDR3 DNA: TGTGCCAGCGAAGCGGTCTACGAG. The full variable domain, in which reference TRBV5-8 and TRBJ2-7 provide the parts outside the CDR3, is EAGVTQSPTHLIKTRGQQATLRCSPISGHTSVYWYQQALGLGLQFLLWYDEGEERNRGNFPPRFSGRQFPNYSSELNVNALELEDSALYLCASEAVYEQYFGPGTRLTVT.

Of note for this clone: Coverage ceases 3 residues before the CDR3 finishes, and the germline J gene fills in the end. This chain links TRBV29-1 with TRBJ2-5, with a possible D match to TRBD2 (5 bases). CDR3 length: 16 amino acids. The V gene's germline CDR1 is SQVTM and CDR2 ANQGSEA. Trimming took off 4 bases at V and 5 bases at J, with 23 bases between the two ends. The CDR3 reads CSVGTPGFSGAETQYF. The CDR3 bases that were read are TGCAGCGTTGGAACCCCGGGGTTTTCAGGCGCGGAGACC.

Notes on this clone: The CDR3 end is not reached by the read, which stops 3 residues before it; the germline J gene fills it in. The chain recombines TRBV5-1 with TRBJ2-2; D tentatively reads TRBD1 or TRBD2 (6 bases each). CDR3 length equals 15 residues. Germline V CDR1 and CDR2: SGHRS, YFSETQ. The V and J ends lost 4 bases and 4 bases respectively, with 14 bases between them. Here the CDR3 reads CASSAGHLGTGELFF. The part of the CDR3 DNA that was read is TGCGCCAGCAGCGCGGGACATTTGGGCACCGGGGAG.

About this clone itself: The read terminates 3 residues before the CDR3 end, so the remaining end is supplied by the germline J gene. V and J are TRBV19 and TRBJ1-6; 9 bases line up with TRBD1. Germline V lookup: CDR1 LNHDA, CDR2 SQIVND (reference sequence). V was pared by 5 bases and J by 7 bases, with 3 bases of the junction left unmatched. The CDR3 covers 14 residues. The sequenced CDR3 bases are TGTGCCAGTAGTCTTGGACAGGGGAATTCACCC. It encodes CASSLGQGNSP. The entire CDR3 sequence reads CASSLGQGNSPLHF.

CDR3 DNA, as far as it was read: TGTGCCAGCTCACCAGTGACACGCAGGGGCACTGAA. Amino acids: CASSPVTRRGTE. The CDR3 in its entirety is CASSPVTRRGTEAFF. This chain connects TRBV18 to TRBJ1-1; TRBD1 might be the D (6 bases). The CDR3 end lies 3 residues beyond the end of the read and is filled in from the germline J gene. Trimming took off 2 bases at V and 4 bases at J, with 14 bases between the two ends. The CDR3 sequence is 15 residues long. Germline lookup yields CDR1 KGHSH and CDR2 LQKENI.

Comments on this clone: Read sequence stops 3 residues before the CDR3 end, and the germline J gene provides the missing end. The chain employs TRBV5-1 and TRBJ2-7; 12 positions agree with TRBD2. The CDR3 consists of 15 residues. Germline CDR1 reads SGHRS; CDR2 reads YFSETQ. V gave up 4 bases and J gave up 6 bases; unmatched junction bases: 8. The CDR3 spells CASSPLTSGGLEQYF. The CDR3 bases that were read are TGCGCCAGCAGCCCCCTAACTAGCGGGGGGCTCGAG.

A word on this clone: Sequencing ends 3 residues short of the CDR3 end; the germline J gene provides the rest. The chain links TRBV19 to TRBJ1-1; possible D gene TRBD1, 6 bases. In germline, CDR1 is LNHDA, CDR2 SQIVND (reference sequence). Trimming cost V 2 bases and J 5 bases, with 12 bases left between them. The CDR3 is 14 amino acids. CDR3 DNA (partial): TGTGCCAGTAGTATACAGGGGCGGCGGACTGAA. It translates to CASSIQGRRTE. The entire CDR3 protein reads CASSIQGRRTEAFF.

Remarks on this clone: The observed sequence ends 3 residues before the CDR3 terminus, with the missing tail filled in from the germline J gene. The genes are TRBV20-1 and TRBJ2-1; D may be TRBD2 (6 bases). Germline CDR1 and CDR2: DFQATT and SNEGSKA (reference sequence). CDR3 size: 14 residues. Between the trimmed V and J ends, which lost 5 bases and 7 bases, there was a span of 18 bases. CDR3 DNA (partial): TGCAGTGCTGATGCGGGATCAACGGATAATGAG. This gives the protein CSADAGSTDNE. The whole CDR3 protein reads CSADAGSTDNEQFF.

Notes on this clone: The read ends 3 residues before the CDR3 terminus; that terminus is restored from the germline J gene. The chain is built from TRBV11-2 and TRBJ2-7; 8 bases map to TRBD1. This CDR3 is built from 14 residues. Germline CDR1 SGHAT, CDR2 FQNNGV. The V and J ends lost 4 bases and 6 bases, in that order; junction bases with no gene match: 8. The CDR3 DNA, read in part, is TGTGCCAGCAGCTCGAAGACAGGGGTACTCGAG. Amino acid sequence: CASSSKTGVLE. The full CDR3 reads CASSSKTGVLEQYF.

With respect to this clone: The read falls 3 residues short of the CDR3 end, and the missing part is taken from the germline J gene. V and J are TRBV19 and TRBJ2-6; 9 nucleotides match TRBD1. The germline gives CDR1 LNHDA, CDR2 SQIVND (reference sequence). The CDR3 contains 15 residues. V trimming: 8 bases; J trimming: 2 bases; junction bases outside the gene matches: 4. CDR3 region: CASLGQGAGANVLTF. The CDR3 DNA, read in part, is TGTGCCAGTCTGGGACAGGGTGCTGGGGCCAACGTC.

The CDR3: CASSTTGSGANVLTF. The sequenced CDR3 bases are TGTGCCAGCAGCACGACAGGGTCTGGGGCCAACGTC. The chain combines TRBV5-6 with TRBJ2-6, with TRBD1 matching 7 bases. From the germline J gene comes the end of the CDR3, since the read stops 3 residues before it. Trimming cost V 4 bases and J 1 base; bases outside gene matches: 2. This CDR3 has 15 amino acids. CDR1 is SGHDT and CDR2 is YYEEEE in the germline V gene. Supplemented by reference TRBV5-6 and TRBJ2-6, the full variable domain reads DAGVTQSPTHLIKTRGQQVTLRCSPKSGHDTVSWYQQALGQGPQFIFQYYEEEERQRGNFPDRFSGHQFPNYSSELNVNALLLGDSALYLCASSTTGSGANVLTFGAGSRLTVL.

Turning to this clone: Read coverage stops 3 residues before the CDR3 terminus; the germline J gene supplies the remainder. The chain couples TRBV6-1 to TRBJ1-4, with 8 bases aligning to TRBD1. The V segment lost 1 base and the J segment 4 bases; nucleotides outside the gene matches: 14. Looked up from germline, CDR1 is MNHNS and CDR2 is SASEGT. CDR3 length: 19 amino acids. The DNA read from the CDR3 is TGTGCCAGCAGTGAAGTGACTACAGGGGGACGGACATATAATGAAAAA. This encodes CASSEVTTGGRTYNEK. The CDR3, in full, reads CASSEVTTGGRTYNEKLFF.

Worth noting for this clone: The CDR3 extends 3 residues past the end of the read, so its final part is completed from the germline J gene. The chain joins TRBV6-2 or TRBV6-3 to TRBJ2-3; D gene ambiguous. The CDR3 covers 9 residues. V lost 11 bases, J lost 6 bases, and 6 bases lay in between. Germline V gene sequence: CDR1 MNHEY, CDR2 SVGEGT. The covered CDR3 bases are TGTGCCCGGGTGGATACG. Its protein product is CARVDT. In full, the CDR3 is CARVDTQYF.

Notes on this clone: The read ends 3 residues early relative to the CDR3; the germline J gene fills the gap. The V gene is TRBV19, the J gene TRBJ2-7; D call uncertain. The CDR3 consists of 13 residues. With 5 bases removed from V and 0 bases from J, the gap between germline ends came to 8 bases. In germline, CDR1 is LNHDA, CDR2 SQIVND (reference sequence). The sequenced CDR3 bases are TGTGCCAGTAGTCCAACAGTCTCCTACGAG. Its protein is CASSPTVSYE. The CDR3 in full is CASSPTVSYEQYF.

As to this clone: The read stops 3 residues short of the end of the CDR3; the missing end is completed from the germline J gene. The chain employs TRBV19 and TRBJ2-7, with 11 positions matching TRBD2. Germline CDR1 and CDR2: LNHDA and SQIVND (reference sequence). This CDR3 has 15 amino acids. V lost 5 bases and J lost 3; bases outside the gene matches: 6. The DNA read from the CDR3 is TGTGCCAGTAGTCCACTGACTAGCGGGAACTACGAG. Protein sequence: CASSPLTSGNYE. The CDR3 as a whole reads CASSPLTSGNYEQYF.

Remarks on this clone: The sequenced fragment ends 3 residues before the CDR3 boundary, so the rest is inferred from the germline J gene. The chain links TRBV19 to TRBJ1-4; unclear D gene. V was shortened by 3 bases and J by 8 bases, with 10 bases between the two germline ends. The CDR3 totals 13 residues. CDR1 and CDR2 from the germline V gene are LNHDA and SQIVND (reference sequence). This chain's CDR3 is CASSMRALEKLFF. The covered CDR3 bases are TGTGCCAGTAGTATGCGGGCGTTAGAAAAA.

Concerning this clone: The read terminates 3 residues before the CDR3 end, so the remaining end is supplied by the germline J gene. The chain links TRBV30 to TRBJ1-1; D perhaps matches TRBD1 (6 bases). This CDR3 has 14 residues. Germline V CDR1 and CDR2: GTSNPN, SVGIG (reference sequence). The V and J ends lost 3 bases and 2 bases respectively, with 13 bases between them. The CDR3: CAWRALQGNTEAFF. The sequenced CDR3 bases are TGTGCCTGGAGAGCTTTACAGGGCAACACTGAA.

Comments on this clone: The CDR3 extends 3 residues past the end of the read, so its final part is completed from the germline J gene. The V and J genes are TRBV7-2 and TRBJ2-5, with 7 bases aligning to TRBD2. V trimming: 3 bases; J trimming: 5 bases; junction bases outside the gene matches: 9. CDR1 is SGHTA and CDR2 is FQGNSA in the germline V gene. The CDR3 runs 15 residues. The CDR3 loop reads CASSFGGGEGETQYF. The sequenced CDR3 bases are TGTGCCAGCAGCTTTGGTGGAGGGGAGGGGGAGACC.

A remark on this clone: Read sequence stops 3 residues before the CDR3 end, and the germline J gene provides the missing end. The gene calls are TRBV7-2 and TRBJ2-2; 7 bases line up with TRBD1. Trimming cost V 6 bases and J 5 bases; bases outside gene matches: 6. CDR1 and CDR2 from the germline V gene are SGHTA and FQGNSA. The CDR3 runs to 14 residues. CDR3 DNA (partial): TGTGCCAGCAGTCTCAACAGGGGAACCGGGGAG. This translates into CASSLNRGTGE. The CDR3 in its entirety is CASSLNRGTGELFF.

As concerns this clone: The missing CDR3 end, 3 residues past where the read stops, is filled in from the germline J gene. The chain recombines TRBV2 with TRBJ1-3; tentative D call: TRBD1 (5 bases). Germline V gene lookup returns CDR1 SNHLY and CDR2 FYNNEI. The CDR3 totals 14 residues. Trimming shortened V by 4 bases and J by 8 bases, and 15 bases separated the two germline ends. The CDR3 region is CASSVSGKSYTIYF. The DNA read from the CDR3 is TGTGCCAGCAGTGTGTCAGGGAAATCTTACACC.